This is a list of T cell receptor beta chains from one sample in a study of neurological immune-mediated disorders. Via MiXCR, TCRdb re-called the 5' RACE reads, giving one row per CDR3 protein. Of approximately 21,000 distinct CDR3 sequences listed, 6.2% were seen once; the top ten hold approximately 49%. Sequencing was carried out using CD8+ T cells from blood. The source of these receptors is a man between 18 and 35 years old in good health. The CDR3 runs from the conserved cysteine through the conserved F or W. D genes are given only for firm matches. Some rows have no size entry. The others give once, few or many, or a class for an expanded clone.

V gene	clone size	J gene	D gene	CDR3 DNA	CDR3 protein
TRBV20-1	medium-sized	TRBJ2-1	NA	TGCAGTGCTAGAGCAAGAGCGGCACTAGCCTCGAATGAGCAGTTCTTC	CSARARAALASNEQFF
TRBV19	many	TRBJ1-1	NA	TGTGCCAGTAGGATTGGGGGGACTGAAGCTTTCTTT	CASRIGGTEAFF
TRBV27	many	TRBJ2-7	NA	TGTGCCAGCAGTTTTGGAGCAAGCTACGAGCAGTACTTC	CASSFGASYEQYF
TRBV7-9	NA	TRBJ2-3	NA	NA	CASSFYICSARDPLAERTDTQYF
TRBV7-8	many	TRBJ1-2	TRBD1	TGTGCCAGCAGCTTTACAGGGGCTCCTAACTATGGCTACACCTTC	CASSFTGAPNYGYTF
TRBV5-6	many	TRBJ2-2	TRBD1	TGTGCCAGCAGCTTGGGACAGGGTAACACCGGGGAGCTGTTTTTT	CASSLGQGNTGELFF
TRBV9	many	TRBJ2-7	NA	TGTGCCAGCAGCTCTAAGGGACACCCGCCCTACGAGCAGTACTTC	CASSSKGHPPYEQYF
TRBV9	many	TRBJ1-3	TRBD1	TGTGCCAGCAGCGCACAGGGGGCCGTCGGGCTTGTTGGAAACACCATATATTTT	CASSAQGAVGLVGNTIYF
TRBV29-1	many	TRBJ2-7	TRBD1	TGCAGCGCCCGTGCCGGGACAGCGCGCTACGAGCAGTACTTC	CSARAGTARYEQYF
TRBV7-3	many	TRBJ2-1	TRBD2	TGTGCCAGCAGCTTAAAAGGTTCGTGGACTAGCGGGGACCTACGAAACTACAATGAGCAGTTCTTC	CASSLKGSWTSGDLRNYNEQFF
TRBV20-1	many	TRBJ1-1	TRBD1	TGCAGTGCTAAAGGGGACAGGGAGCACATGAACACTGAAGCTTTCTTT	CSAKGDREHMNTEAFF
TRBV20-1	many	TRBJ2-7	TRBD1	TGCAGTGCTCCAGACAGACAGGGCATTATCTACGAGCAGTACTTC	CSAPDRQGIIYEQYF
TRBV6-4	few	TRBJ2-3	NA	TGTGCCAGCAGTGAACAGAGTTTCGGGACAGATACGCAGTATTTT	CASSEQSFGTDTQYF
TRBV10-3	many	TRBJ2-2	NA	TGTGCCATCAGCACTCCCGGGACCAACACCGGGGAGCTGTTTTTT	CAISTPGTNTGELFF
TRBV9	many	TRBJ2-6	NA	TGTGCCAGCAGCGTAGCTGGGGGGGGGGCCAACGTCCTGACTTTC	CASSVAGGGANVLTF
TRBV27	many	TRBJ2-7	TRBD1	TGTGCCAGCAGTCCACAGACAGGGTGGTACGAGCAGTACTTC	CASSPQTGWYEQYF
TRBV4-2	many	TRBJ1-3	NA	TGTGCCAGCAGCCAAGATGCCCTTGGGGGATACGGAAACACCATATATTTT	CASSQDALGGYGNTIYF
TRBV4-1	many	TRBJ1-5	NA	TGCGCCAGCAGCCACCAGGGGAACCGCAATCAGCCCCAGCATTTT	CASSHQGNRNQPQHF
TRBV5-6	many	TRBJ1-1	NA	TGTGCCAGCAGCTTGGCCGTGACACGAGTCATGAACACTGAAGCTTTCTTT	CASSLAVTRVMNTEAFF
TRBV7-8	many	TRBJ1-1	NA	TGTGCCAGCAGCTTATACGGGAACACTGAAGCTTTCTTT	CASSLYGNTEAFF
TRBV6-5	many	TRBJ2-7	NA	TGTGCCACCCGGGACGTAGCCTACGAGCAGTACTTC	CATRDVAYEQYF
TRBV7-2	many	TRBJ2-7	TRBD2	TGTGCCAGCAGCTTATCGGGCGGGGGGGGCGAGCAGTACTTC	CASSLSGGGGEQYF
TRBV6-2/TRBV6-3	many	TRBJ2-7	TRBD1	TGTGCCAGCAGCCGAATCAGGGGGCGGAGTACCCACGAGCAGTACTTC	CASSRIRGRSTHEQYF
TRBV9	many	TRBJ1-2	TRBD1	TGTGCCAGCAGCGTAGATGGGACAGAAAACTATGGCTACACCTTC	CASSVDGTENYGYTF
TRBV6-5	many	TRBJ1-5	NA	TGTGCCAGCAGTTACTCTGCCGGAAATCAGCCCCAGCATTTT	CASSYSAGNQPQHF
TRBV7-6	many	TRBJ1-5	NA	TGTGCCAGCAGCTTGTTAGCGGATCAGCCCCAGCATTTT	CASSLLADQPQHF
TRBV9	many	TRBJ1-1	TRBD1	TGTGCCAGCAGCAGGGGGACAGGGGGCATCACTGAAGCTTTCTTT	CASSRGTGGITEAFF
TRBV15	many	TRBJ2-1	TRBD2	TGTGCCACCAGCCCGAGCGGGGGGGCCTACAATGAGCAGTTCTTC	CATSPSGGAYNEQFF
TRBV5-1	many	TRBJ1-2	TRBD1	TGCGCCAGCAGCTTGACAGGGGGCTTCTATGGCTACACCTTC	CASSLTGGFYGYTF
TRBV5-6	many	TRBJ2-7	NA	TGTGCCAGCAGCTCCAGGGGTGGTTACGAGCAGTACTTC	CASSSRGGYEQYF
TRBV7-7	many	TRBJ2-1	NA	TGTGCTAGCAGCTTGTCCTCCTACAATGAGCAGTTCTTC	CASSLSSYNEQFF
TRBV4-3	NA	TRBJ2-7	NA	TGCGCCAGCAGCCAAGATCGGCAGGGTATGTGGTACGAGCAGTACTTC	CASSQDRQGMWYEQYF
TRBV29-1	many	TRBJ2-2	TRBD1	TGCAGCGTTGAAGGGACAGGCGAAGCGCTCACCGGGGAGCTGTTTTTT	CSVEGTGEALTGELFF
TRBV27	many	TRBJ2-5	NA	TGTGCCAGCAGTTGGACCATAGGGCGTGAGACCCAGTACTTC	CASSWTIGRETQYF
TRBV12-3/TRBV12-4	many	TRBJ1-1	NA	TGTGCCAGCAGTGTAGGGGGGCAGGACACTGAAGCTTTCTTT	CASSVGGQDTEAFF
TRBV12-3/TRBV12-4	many	TRBJ1-5	TRBD1	TGTGCCAGCAGTCCCGGGACAGGGGGAAATCAGCCCCAGCATTTT	CASSPGTGGNQPQHF
TRBV5-8	NA	TRBJ2-1	TRBD2	TGTGCCAGCAGCTTGGATGGACTAGCACGCAATGAGCAGTTCTTC	CASSLDGLARNEQFF
TRBV6-6	many	TRBJ2-7	NA	TGTGCCAGCAGCGGGACCAGGCGTGAGCAGTACTTC	CASSGTRREQYF
TRBV27	many	TRBJ1-2	NA	TGTGCCAGCAGTTCAATTACAGGGAACCACTATGGCTACACCTTC	CASSSITGNHYGYTF
TRBV6-2/TRBV6-3	many	TRBJ1-1	NA	TGTGCCAGCAGCACCCTTCTGCTCGAAGCTTTCTTT	CASSTLLLEAFF
TRBV29-1	many	TRBJ1-5	TRBD1	TGCAGCGTGGCGGACAGGGCAAATCAGCCCCAGCATTTT	CSVADRANQPQHF
TRBV5-6	many	TRBJ1-5	NA	TGTGCCAGCAGCGTATGGGGGGGAGGACAGCCCCAGCATTTT	CASSVWGGGQPQHF
TRBV12-3/TRBV12-4	many	TRBJ2-6	NA	TGTGCCAGCAGCCCCCTTCGGGCAACCTCTGGGGCCAACGTCCTGACTTTC	CASSPLRATSGANVLTF
TRBV4-1	many	TRBJ1-1	NA	TGCGCCAGCAGCCAGGGTACAGGGTGGGCTGAAGCTTTCTTT	CASSQGTGWAEAFF
TRBV9	many	TRBJ2-7	NA	TGTGCCAGCAGCGAAAGATTGGGGCCTGTGCAGTACTTC	CASSERLGPVQYF
TRBV7-2	NA	TRBJ2-1	TRBD2	TGTGCCAGCGGGATAGCGGGGTTTTCATACAATGAGCAGTTCTTC	CASGIAGFSYNEQFF
TRBV20-1	many	TRBJ2-1	TRBD1	TGCAGTGCCAACGACAGGGGTGAGCAGTTCTTC	CSANDRGEQFF
TRBV10-3	many	TRBJ1-1	NA	TGTGCCATCAGGGACTCGAACACTGAAGCTTTCTTT	CAIRDSNTEAFF
TRBV27	many	TRBJ1-1	NA	TGTGCCAGCAGCCCAGGGTCGAACACTGAAGCTTTCTTT	CASSPGSNTEAFF
TRBV5-1	NA	TRBJ2-3	NA	TGCGCCAGCAGCCAGAGGGGCGTTTCAGATACGCAGTATTTT	CASSQRGVSDTQYF